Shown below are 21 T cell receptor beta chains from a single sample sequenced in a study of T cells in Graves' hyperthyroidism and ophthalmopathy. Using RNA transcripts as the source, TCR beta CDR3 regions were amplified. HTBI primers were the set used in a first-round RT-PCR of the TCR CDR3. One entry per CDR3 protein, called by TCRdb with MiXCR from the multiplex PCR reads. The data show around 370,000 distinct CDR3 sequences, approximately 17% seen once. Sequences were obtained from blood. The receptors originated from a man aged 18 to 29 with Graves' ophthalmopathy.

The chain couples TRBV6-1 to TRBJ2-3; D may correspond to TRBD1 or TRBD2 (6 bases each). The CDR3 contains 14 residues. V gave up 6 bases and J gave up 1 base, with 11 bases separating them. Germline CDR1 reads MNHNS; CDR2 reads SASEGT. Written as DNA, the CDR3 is TGTGCCAGCAGACCAGGGGAGGGCACAGATACGCAGTATTTT. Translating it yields CASRPGEGTDTQYF.

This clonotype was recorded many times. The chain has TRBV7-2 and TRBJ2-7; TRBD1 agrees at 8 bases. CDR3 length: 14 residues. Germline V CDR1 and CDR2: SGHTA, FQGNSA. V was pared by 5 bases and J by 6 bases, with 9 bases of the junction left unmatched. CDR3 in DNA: TGTGCCAGCAGCCCACGGACAGGGAATCTCGAGCAGTACTTC. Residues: CASSPRTGNLEQYF. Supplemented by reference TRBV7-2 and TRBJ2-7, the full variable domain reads GAGVSQSPSNKVTEKGKDVELRCDPISGHTALYWYRQSLGQGLEFLIYFQGNSAPDKSGLPSDRFSAERTGGSVSTLTIQRTQQEDSAVYLCASSPRTGNLEQYFGPGTRLTVT.

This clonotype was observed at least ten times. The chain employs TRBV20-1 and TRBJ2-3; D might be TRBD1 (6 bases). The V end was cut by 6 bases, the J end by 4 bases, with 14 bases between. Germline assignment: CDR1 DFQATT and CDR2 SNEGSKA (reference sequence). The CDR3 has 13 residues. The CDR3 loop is CSARTEPPDTQYF. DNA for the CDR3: TGCAGTGCACGGACAGAACCCCCAGATACGCAGTATTTT.

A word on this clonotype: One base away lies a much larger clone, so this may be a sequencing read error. The CDR3 nucleotides are TGTGCCAGCAGCGTAGGACAGGGTGTTGAAAAACTGTTTTTT. Translation: CASSVGQGVEKLFF. This chain connects TRBV9 to TRBJ1-4; 7 bases match TRBD1. The trim removed 0 bases at V and 7 bases at J, leaving 3 bases unmatched. The CDR3 consists of 14 residues. Germline V CDR1 and CDR2: SGDLS, YYNGEE.

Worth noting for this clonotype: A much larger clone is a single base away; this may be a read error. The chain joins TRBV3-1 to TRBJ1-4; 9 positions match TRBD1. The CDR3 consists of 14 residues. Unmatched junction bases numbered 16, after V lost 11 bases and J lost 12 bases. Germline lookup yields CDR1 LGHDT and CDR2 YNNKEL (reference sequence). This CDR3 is CAGTTLTTGGQLFF. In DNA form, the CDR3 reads TGTGCCGGCACCACCCTTACAACAGGGGGCCAACTGTTTTTT.

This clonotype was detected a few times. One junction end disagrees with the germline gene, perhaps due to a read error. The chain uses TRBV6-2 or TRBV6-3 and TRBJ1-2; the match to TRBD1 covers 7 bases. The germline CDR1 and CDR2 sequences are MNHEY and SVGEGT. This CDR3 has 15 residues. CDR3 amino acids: CAGSYAGQSNYGYTF. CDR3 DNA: TGTGCCGGCAGTTACGCGGGACAGAGTAACTATGGCTACACCTTC.

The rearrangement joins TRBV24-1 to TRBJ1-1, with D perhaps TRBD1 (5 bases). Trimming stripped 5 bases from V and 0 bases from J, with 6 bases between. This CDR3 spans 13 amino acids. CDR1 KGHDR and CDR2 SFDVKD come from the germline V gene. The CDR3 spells CATSGQLNTEAFF. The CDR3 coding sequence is TGTGCCACCAGTGGACAGCTGAACACTGAAGCTTTCTTT.

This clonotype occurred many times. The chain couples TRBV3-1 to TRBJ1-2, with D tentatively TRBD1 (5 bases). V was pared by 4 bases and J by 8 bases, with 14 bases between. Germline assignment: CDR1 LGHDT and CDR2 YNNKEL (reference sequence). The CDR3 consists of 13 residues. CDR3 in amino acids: CASSPNGPGGYTF. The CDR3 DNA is TGTGCCAGCAGCCCTAATGGACCAGGGGGCTACACCTTC.

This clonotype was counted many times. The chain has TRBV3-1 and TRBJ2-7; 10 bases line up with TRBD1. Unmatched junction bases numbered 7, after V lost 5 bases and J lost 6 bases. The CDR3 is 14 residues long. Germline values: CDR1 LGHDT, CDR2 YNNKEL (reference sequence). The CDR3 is CASSGRDRGGEQYF. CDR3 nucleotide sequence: TGTGCCAGCAGCGGCCGGGACAGGGGTGGCGAGCAGTACTTC.

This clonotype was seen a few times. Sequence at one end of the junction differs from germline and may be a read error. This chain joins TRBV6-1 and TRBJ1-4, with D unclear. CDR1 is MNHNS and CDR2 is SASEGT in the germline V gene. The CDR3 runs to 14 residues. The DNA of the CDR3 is TGTGCCGGCAGTCCGTCGGGAGCTAATGAAAAACTGTTTTTT. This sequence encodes CAGSPSGANEKLFF.

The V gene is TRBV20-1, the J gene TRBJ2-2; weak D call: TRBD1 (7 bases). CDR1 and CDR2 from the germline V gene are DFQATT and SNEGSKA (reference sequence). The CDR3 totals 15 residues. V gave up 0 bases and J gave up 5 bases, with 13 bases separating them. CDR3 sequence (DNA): TGCAGTGCTAGAGAAACAGGGGCGGGGACCGGGGAGCTGTTTTTT. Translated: CSARETGAGTGELFF.

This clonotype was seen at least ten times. The CDR3, as DNA: TGTGCCAGCCGGGACAGTACGTACGAGCAGTACTTC. Protein: CASRDSTYEQYF. This chain joins TRBV18 and TRBJ2-7; 7 bases are a match to TRBD1. The germline gives CDR1 KGHSH, CDR2 LQKENI. The CDR3 consists of 12 residues. The V gene end was trimmed by 8 bases and the J gene end by 4 bases; junction bases not matched to a gene: 5.

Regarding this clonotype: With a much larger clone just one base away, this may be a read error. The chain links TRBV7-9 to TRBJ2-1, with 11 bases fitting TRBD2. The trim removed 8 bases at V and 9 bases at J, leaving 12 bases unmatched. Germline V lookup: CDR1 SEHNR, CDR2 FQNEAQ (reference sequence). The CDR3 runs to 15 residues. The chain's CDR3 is CASGRSGGANLEQFF. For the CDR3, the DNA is TGTGCCAGCGGCCGTAGCGGGGGGGCCAATCTTGAGCAGTTCTTC.

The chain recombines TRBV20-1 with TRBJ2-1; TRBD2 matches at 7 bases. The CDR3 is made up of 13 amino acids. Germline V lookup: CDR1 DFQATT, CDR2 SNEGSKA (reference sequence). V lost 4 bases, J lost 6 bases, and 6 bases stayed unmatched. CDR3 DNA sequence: TGCAGTGCTAACTTAGCGGGCGGCAATGAGCAGTTCTTC. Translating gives CSANLAGGNEQFF.

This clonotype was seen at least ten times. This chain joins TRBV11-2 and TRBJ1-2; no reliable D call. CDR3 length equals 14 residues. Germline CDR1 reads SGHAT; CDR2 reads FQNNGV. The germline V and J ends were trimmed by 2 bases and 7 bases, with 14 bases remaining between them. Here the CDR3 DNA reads TGTGCCAGCAGCTTATTTGGGGAGTCGGTTGGCTACACCTTC. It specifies CASSLFGESVGYTF.

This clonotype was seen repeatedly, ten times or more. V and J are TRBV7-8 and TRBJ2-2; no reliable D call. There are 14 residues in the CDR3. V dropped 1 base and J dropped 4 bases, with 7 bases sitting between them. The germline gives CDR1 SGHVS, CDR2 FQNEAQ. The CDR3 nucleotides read TGTGCCAGCAGCTTAGTGTCCGGCACCGGGGAGCTGTTTTTT. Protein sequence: CASSLVSGTGELFF.

Written as DNA, the CDR3 is TGCAGTGCTCCCGGACAGGGGTTGGATGGCTACACCTTC. Amino acid sequence: CSAPGQGLDGYTF. The chain recombines TRBV20-1 with TRBJ1-2; 9 bases map to TRBD1. Germline V gives CDR1 DFQATT, CDR2 SNEGSKA (reference sequence). The CDR3 extends over 13 amino acids. V lost 5 bases and J lost 6; bases outside the gene matches: 7.

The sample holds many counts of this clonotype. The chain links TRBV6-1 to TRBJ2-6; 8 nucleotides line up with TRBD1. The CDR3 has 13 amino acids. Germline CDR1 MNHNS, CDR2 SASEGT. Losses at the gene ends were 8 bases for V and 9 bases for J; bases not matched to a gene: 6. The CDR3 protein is CASRGQGGNVLTF. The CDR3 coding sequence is TGTGCCAGCCGAGGACAGGGCGGCAACGTCCTGACTTTC.

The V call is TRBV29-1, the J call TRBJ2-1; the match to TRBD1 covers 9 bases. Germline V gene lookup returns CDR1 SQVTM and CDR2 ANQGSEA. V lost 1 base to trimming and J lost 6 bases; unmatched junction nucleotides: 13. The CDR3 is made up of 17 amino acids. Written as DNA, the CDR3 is TGCAGCGTTGAAGTGTGGGCTGGAGGGACAGGGTCCAATGAGCAGTTCTTC. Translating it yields CSVEVWAGGTGSNEQFF.

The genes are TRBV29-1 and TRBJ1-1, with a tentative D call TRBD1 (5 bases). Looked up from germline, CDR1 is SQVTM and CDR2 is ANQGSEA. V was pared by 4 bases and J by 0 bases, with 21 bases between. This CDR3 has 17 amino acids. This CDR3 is CSVGGRGSGKLNTEAFF. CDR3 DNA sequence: TGCAGCGTTGGAGGGAGGGGTTCAGGGAAATTGAACACTGAAGCTTTCTTT.

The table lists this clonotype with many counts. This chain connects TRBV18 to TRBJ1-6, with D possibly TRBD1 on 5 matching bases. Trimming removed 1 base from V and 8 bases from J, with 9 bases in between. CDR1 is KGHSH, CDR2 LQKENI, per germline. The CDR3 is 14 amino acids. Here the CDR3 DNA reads TGTGCCAGCTCACCACGGACAAATGATTCACCCCTCCACTTT. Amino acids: CASSPRTNDSPLHF.